Included here is one T cell receptor beta chain sequence, with context. Per the original methods: Amplification of reference gene primers provided the estimated nucleated cell counts. Method: immunoSEQ multiplex PCR; TCRdb's copy keeps in-frame clones and lacks some. Clone size and the V and J calls come from that table; the DNA yielded D and trimming. The sample has around 200,000 clones; about 87% are singletons. The sample comes from a study of blood T cell repertoires in COVID-19. Study-wide context: PBMCs, B-cell-depleted T cells, or T cells provided the cDNA or gDNA that made up the material.

This CDR3 is 11 amino acids long. V was shortened by 3 bases and J by 6 bases, with 8 bases between the two germline ends. Germline V gives CDR1 SQVTM, CDR2 ANQGSEA. Recruits, aged roughly 18 to 100 years, lived in 24 US areas. This clonotype was obtained from a young man who had recovered from COVID-19. The sample comprised PBMCs or T cells enriched from blood (not recorded which). The V call is TRBV29-1, the J call TRBJ1-2; D uncertain. This CDR3 reads CSVEYLDGYTF. The CDR3 bases are TGCAGCGTTGAGTACCTAGATGGCTACACCTTC.